The present T cell receptor beta chain was sequenced within a study of T cell changes during pregnancy in multiple sclerosis. TCRdb's table, derived via immunoSEQ multiplex PCR, lists solely in-frame clones and lacks some. The sample carries 50,000 or so clones, over 80% recorded once. The TCR was taken from a female donor with multiple sclerosis, enrolled in a pregnancy study. The sequencing here drew on CD4+ T cells from peripheral blood mononuclear cells, taken in the third trimester of pregnancy.

The CDR3 here is CAWSVLYEQYF. Written as DNA, the CDR3 is TGTGCCTGGAGTGTACTGTACGAGCAGTACTTC. This chain connects TRBV30 to TRBJ2-7; D gene unclear. Germline V lookup: CDR1 GTSNPN, CDR2 SVGIG (reference sequence). This CDR3 is built from 11 residues. Trimming removed 0 bases at V and 4 bases at J, with 4 bases between.